This T cell receptor (beta chain) was captured in a study of T cell changes during pregnancy in multiple sclerosis. Libraries were prepared by immunoSEQ multiplex PCR; TCRdb keeps only in-frame clonotypes and omits some of them. The sample carries 70,000 to 100,000 clones, just over 90% recorded once. The CDR3 is 16 amino acids. J lost 2 bases, V lost 1 base, and 8 bases had no gene match. In germline, CDR1 is MDHEN, CDR2 SYDVKM. Sequenced here: peripheral blood, sampled in the third trimester of pregnancy. The chain employs TRBV28 and TRBJ2-7; 7 positions agree with TRBD2. The clonotype originates from a female donor in good health, enrolled as a control in a pregnancy study. The CDR3: CASSLSNGLVPYEQYF. CDR3 bases: TGTGCCAGCAGTTTATCCAACGGACTAGTCCCCTACGAGCAGTACTTC.